This is a list of T cell receptor beta chains from one sample in a study of blood T cell repertoires in COVID-19. Clones were read by immunoSEQ multiplex PCR, and TCRdb kept only the in-frame ones, dropping some. Of approximately 240,000 clones listed, about 86% are singletons. Sequences were obtained from peripheral blood. Source of these receptors: a woman in her 30s who had recovered from COVID-19. Each CDR3 is given with its conserved first and last residue. Fields, in order: J gene, D gene, clone size, V gene, CDR3 DNA, CDR3 protein. D genes are given only for firm matches. Rows give clone size only sometimes, using once, few, many, or a class for an expanded clone.

J: TRBJ1-5
D: -
size: -
V: TRBV2
DNA: TGTGCCAGAGGGGAACAGGGTTCCAATCAGCCCCAGCATTTT
CDR3: CARGEQGSNQPQHF

J: TRBJ2-5
D: TRBD2
size: -
V: TRBV27
DNA: TGTGCCAGCAGTCTGACTCGGGGGGGCGTGGAGACCCAGTACTTC
CDR3: CASSLTRGGVETQYF

J: TRBJ2-7
D: TRBD1
size: once
V: TRBV9
DNA: TGTGCCAGCAGCGCTGGACAGGGATTCTACGAGCAGTACTTC
CDR3: CASSAGQGFYEQYF

J: TRBJ2-3
D: TRBD1
size: few
V: TRBV5-4
DNA: TGTGCCAGCAGCTTGGGGCAGGGGGCAGATACGCAGTATTTT
CDR3: CASSLGQGADTQYF

J: TRBJ2-2
D: TRBD1
size: few
V: TRBV28
DNA: TGTGCCACACCGGACAGGGCGAACACCGGGGAGCTGTTTTTT
CDR3: CATPDRANTGELFF

J: TRBJ2-5
D: TRBD1
size: -
V: TRBV18
DNA: TGTGCCAGCTCCCCCATAGGACAGGAAGGCCAAGAGACCCAGTACTTC
CDR3: CASSPIGQEGQETQYF

J: TRBJ2-5
D: TRBD1
size: -
V: TRBV7-6
DNA: TGTGCCAGCAGCCCCGGTCTGGGACAGAGGAGCGGAGAGACCCAGTACTTC
CDR3: CASSPGLGQRSGETQYF

J: TRBJ1-5
D: -
size: -
V: TRBV30
DNA: TGTGCCTGGAGTGGACCGCTAAGGGGTCAGCCCCAGCATTTT
CDR3: CAWSGPLRGQPQHF

J: TRBJ2-1
D: TRBD2
size: -
V: TRBV10-3
DNA: TGTGCCATCAGTGAGACTAGCGGGGAATACAATGAGCAGTTCTTC
CDR3: CAISETSGEYNEQFF

J: TRBJ2-2
D: TRBD2
size: -
V: TRBV19
DNA: TGTGCCAGTAGTACGACTAGCGGGGGGCCCCCCGGGGAGCTGTTTTTT
CDR3: CASSTTSGGPPGELFF

J: TRBJ2-5
D: TRBD2
size: once
V: TRBV7-3
DNA: TGTGCCAGCAGCGAAGGTAGCGGGGGGGTCTCTGAGACCCAGTACTTC
CDR3: CASSEGSGGVSETQYF

J: TRBJ2-1
D: TRBD2
size: once
V: TRBV10-3
DNA: TGTGCCATCACCGGGGGAGGGTCCTACAATGAGCAGTTCTTC
CDR3: CAITGGGSYNEQFF

J: TRBJ2-1
D: -
size: -
V: TRBV27
DNA: TGTGCCAGCAAGTCTAGCTCCTACAATGAGCAGTTCTTC
CDR3: CASKSSSYNEQFF

J: TRBJ2-1
D: TRBD2
size: -
V: TRBV19
DNA: TGTGCCAGTAGTATAGTCGCGGGGGGGCCTGGGGAGCAGTTCTTC
CDR3: CASSIVAGGPGEQFF

J: TRBJ1-1
D: -
size: -
V: TRBV18
DNA: TGTGCCAGCTCACGTTCCGACAGAAGTTTGTTTGCCGTGGGGGCAAACACTGAAGCTTTCTTT
CDR3: CASSRSDRSLFAVGANTEAFF

J: TRBJ1-5
D: -
size: -
V: TRBV7-2
DNA: TGTGCCAGCAGCTTAGACTCGGTCCTACAGAATCAGCCCCAGCATTTT
CDR3: CASSLDSVLQNQPQHF

J: TRBJ1-5
D: TRBD1
size: once
V: TRBV27
DNA: TGTGCCAGCAGTGGCGAGACAGGGAAGGGACCGAATCAGCCCCAGCATTTT
CDR3: CASSGETGKGPNQPQHF

J: TRBJ2-3
D: TRBD2
size: -
V: TRBV5-1
DNA: TGCGCCAGCAGCTCATCCCCTTCTAGCGGGACAACAGATACGCAGTATTTT
CDR3: CASSSSPSSGTTDTQYF

J: TRBJ2-6
D: -
size: -
V: TRBV18
DNA: TGTGCCAGCTCACCGTCCCCCCTTCGGTCTGGGGCCAACGTCCTGACTTTC
CDR3: CASSPSPLRSGANVLTF

J: TRBJ1-4
D: -
size: once
V: TRBV3-1/TRBV3-2
DNA: TGTGCCAGCAGCCAGAGTAGAGAAAAACTGTTTTTT
CDR3: CASSQSREKLFF

J: TRBJ2-3
D: TRBD2
size: once
V: TRBV4-2
DNA: TGTGCCAGCAGCCCGGGACTAGCGGGGGTCACAGATACGCAGTATTTT
CDR3: CASSPGLAGVTDTQYF

J: TRBJ1-1
D: -
size: once
V: TRBV5-4
DNA: TGTGCCAGCAGCCGGGACCTAGCGGGACCACCCATTGAAGCTTTCTTT
CDR3: CASSRDLAGPPIEAFF

J: TRBJ1-4
D: -
size: -
V: TRBV5-1
DNA: TGCGCCAGCAGTCAGGGACAAAGTGAAAAACTGTTTTTT
CDR3: CASSQGQSEKLFF

J: TRBJ2-3
D: -
size: -
V: TRBV9
DNA: TGTGCCAGCAGCGGGGATCAGGACAGAGTGGGAGATACGCAGTATTTT
CDR3: CASSGDQDRVGDTQYF

J: TRBJ2-2
D: -
size: -
V: TRBV11-2
DNA: TGTGCCAGCAGCTTTCAGGGGACCGGGGAGCTGTTTTTT
CDR3: CASSFQGTGELFF

J: TRBJ2-2
D: -
size: -
V: TRBV5-1
DNA: TGCGCCAGCAGCTTTTTAAGTCCGGGTAGCACCGGGGAGCTGTTTTTT
CDR3: CASSFLSPGSTGELFF

J: TRBJ2-1
D: -
size: once
V: TRBV20-1
DNA: TGCAGTGCTAGTCTAGCCGTGGGTAATGAGCAGTTCTTC
CDR3: CSASLAVGNEQFF

J: TRBJ1-1
D: -
size: -
V: TRBV13
DNA: TGTGCCAGCAGCATTACAAACCTGAACACTGAAGCTTTCTTT
CDR3: CASSITNLNTEAFF

J: TRBJ1-2
D: -
size: -
V: TRBV2
DNA: TGTGCCAGCACTACAGAGGGTTTTTATGGCTACACCTTC
CDR3: CASTTEGFYGYTF

J: TRBJ2-4
D: TRBD1
size: -
V: TRBV5-4
DNA: TGTGCCAGCAGCTTCGGACAGGGGGAAAACATTCAGTACTTC
CDR3: CASSFGQGENIQYF

J: TRBJ1-2
D: -
size: -
V: TRBV29-1
DNA: TGCAGCGTGAGGGGGACTATTAGGGGCTACACCTTC
CDR3: CSVRGTIRGYTF

J: TRBJ2-3
D: TRBD2
size: -
V: TRBV6-5
DNA: TGTGCCAGCAGCGAGACTAGCGGGGGAAGTGATACGCAGTATTTT
CDR3: CASSETSGGSDTQYF

J: TRBJ2-5
D: -
size: -
V: TRBV5-6
DNA: TGTGCCAGCAGCTTCTACAGCAGAGAGACCCAGTACTTC
CDR3: CASSFYSRETQYF

J: TRBJ1-2
D: TRBD1
size: -
V: TRBV29-1
DNA: TGCAGCGTTGAAATGGTGGGGGGACAGGCAACAAACAGGGACTATGGCTACACCTTC
CDR3: CSVEMVGGQATNRDYGYTF

J: TRBJ1-2
D: -
size: -
V: TRBV4-3
DNA: TGCGCCAGCAGCCAAGATCAAATGCAGGGTTATGGCTACACCTTC
CDR3: CASSQDQMQGYGYTF

J: TRBJ1-6
D: TRBD1
size: -
V: TRBV6-5
DNA: TGTGCCAGCAGGCCACAGGGGCGGTATAATTCACCCCTCCACTTT
CDR3: CASRPQGRYNSPLHF

J: TRBJ2-3
D: TRBD2
size: few
V: TRBV2
DNA: TGTGCCAGCATCGGGACTAGGGTTGTGGATACGCAGTATTTT
CDR3: CASIGTRVVDTQYF

J: TRBJ1-2
D: -
size: -
V: TRBV6-6
DNA: TGTGCCACAAACAGCGGAGGCTACACCTTC
CDR3: CATNSGGYTF

J: TRBJ2-1
D: TRBD2
size: -
V: TRBV6-2/TRBV6-3
DNA: TGTGCCAGCAGCCCTAGACTAGCGGGGGCGTCCTACAATGAGCAGTTCTTC
CDR3: CASSPRLAGASYNEQFF

J: TRBJ1-1
D: -
size: -
V: TRBV18
DNA: TGTGCCAGCTCACCACGTCGGACCGGGGTCACTGAAGCTTTCTTT
CDR3: CASSPRRTGVTEAFF